Each of the 27 T cell receptor beta chains below was sequenced from the same sample in a study of blood T cells in healthy people across ages. The second PCR ran about 7 to 12 cycles with a sample-barcoded 5' primer and J-beta primers. Each CDR3 protein gets one entry after TCRdb re-called the 5' RACE reads with MiXCR. The data hold more than 650,000 distinct CDR3 sequences, with about 24% observed a single time. Sequencing was performed on blood. The receptors here all came from a man aged 65-85 years in good health.

This clonotype was seen more than once but under ten times. This chain joins TRBV11-2 and TRBJ2-7; D ambiguous. Germline lookup yields CDR1 SGHAT and CDR2 FQNNGV. The V gene lost 5 bases and the J gene lost 3 bases, with 8 bases spanning the gap. This CDR3 has 12 residues. The CDR3 spells CASSRLNYEQYF. The CDR3 region has the DNA TGTGCCAGCAGCCGTCTCAACTACGAGCAGTACTTC.

In this sample, this clonotype turned up a few times. The chain uses TRBV6-1 and TRBJ1-5, with D uncertain. Trimming took off 2 bases at V and 4 bases at J, with 6 bases between the two ends. The germline gives CDR1 MNHNS, CDR2 SASEGT. The CDR3 contains 13 residues. CDR3 protein: CASSELWNQPQHF. The CDR3 DNA reads as TGTGCCAGCAGTGAATTGTGGAATCAGCCCCAGCATTTT.

This chain links TRBV4-1 with TRBJ2-5; 7 bases align to TRBD2. The CDR3 length is 21 residues. Per the germline V gene, CDR1 is MGHRA and CDR2 is YSYEKL. After removal of 3 bases from V and 0 bases from J, the junction contained 22 bases not matched to a gene. The DNA of the CDR3 is TGCGCCAGCAGCCACCCGCACGACTTGGGGTTTAAGGCGGGGGACCAAGAGACCCAGTACTTC. Protein sequence: CASSHPHDLGFKAGDQETQYF.

This clonotype showed up many times. This sequence joins TRBV3-1 and TRBJ2-7, with 9 bases fitting TRBD2. CDR1 and CDR2 from the germline V gene are LGHDT and YNNKEL (reference sequence). Unmatched junction bases numbered 7, after V lost 1 base and J lost 3 bases. CDR3 length: 16 amino acids. The CDR3 reads CASSQAASGAYYEQYF. The CDR3 coding sequence is TGTGCCAGCAGCCAAGCGGCTAGCGGGGCATACTACGAGCAGTACTTC.

V and J are TRBV14 and TRBJ1-2; D is possibly TRBD1 (5 bases). Trimming removed 4 bases at V and 3 bases at J, with 15 bases between. The germline CDR1 and CDR2 sequences are SGHDN and FVKESK. This CDR3 spans 15 amino acids. This CDR3 reads CASSPRVKVHYGYTF. The CDR3 nucleotides are TGTGCCAGCAGCCCCAGGGTGAAAGTCCACTATGGCTACACCTTC. Full variable domain (missing parts from reference TRBV14 and TRBJ1-2): EAGVTQFPSHSVIEKGQTVTLRCDPISGHDNLYWYRRVMGKEIKFLLHFVKESKQDESGMPNNRFLAERTGGTYSTLKVQPAELEDSGVYFCASSPRVKVHYGYTFGSGTRLTVV.

This clonotype appeared a few times. The chain couples TRBV30 to TRBJ1-4, with TRBD1 matching 7 bases. V shed 4 bases and J 12 bases; nucleotides not matched to a gene: 8. Germline CDR1 is GTSNPN and CDR2 is SVGIG (reference sequence). This CDR3 contains 12 residues. This chain's CDR3 is CAWTSRGMELFF. CDR3 nucleotide sequence: TGTGCCTGGACCTCCAGGGGGATGGAACTGTTTTTT.

J is TRBJ2-1 and V is TRBV24-1; TRBD2 might be the D (6 bases). The length of the CDR3 is 15 residues. Germline V gives CDR1 KGHDR, CDR2 SFDVKD. Trimming cost V 6 bases and J 0 bases, with 11 bases left between them. As DNA, the CDR3 is TGTGCCACCAGTCCCCACGGGAGCTCCTACAATGAGCAGTTCTTC. Its translation: CATSPHGSSYNEQFF.

This chain uses TRBV6-5 with TRBJ2-5, with TRBD2 matching 8 bases. The length of the CDR3 is 14 residues. Looked up from germline, CDR1 is MNHEY and CDR2 is SVGAGI. J was trimmed by 5 bases and V by 5 bases; bases with no gene match: 7. The chain's CDR3 is CASSRLAPIETQYF. CDR3 nucleotides: TGTGCCAGCAGTCGACTAGCGCCCATTGAGACCCAGTACTTC.

This clonotype was seen a few times. The gene calls are TRBV7-2 and TRBJ2-7; TRBD2 is a possible D gene (7 bases). Trimming left V 2 bases short and J 6 bases short, with 14 bases between. This CDR3 has 14 residues. Germline-derived CDR1 and CDR2 are SGHTA and FQGNSA. The CDR3 DNA reads as TGTGCCAGCAGCTTATGGGCGGGGGCCTCCGAGCAGTACGTC. As protein: CASSLWAGASEQYV.

This clonotype came up a few times. The chain joins TRBV7-9 to TRBJ1-1; D is ambiguous. The germline V gene has CDR1 SEHNR and CDR2 FQNEAQ (reference sequence). The CDR3 is made up of 14 amino acids. The V gene lost 5 bases and the J gene lost 4 bases, with 14 bases spanning the gap. CDR3 loop: CASSPLYLGTEAFF. The CDR3 nucleotides are TGTGCCAGCAGCCCCCTGTACCTGGGCACTGAAGCTTTCTTT.

The V and J genes are TRBV24-1 and TRBJ2-1; possibly TRBD2 for D (6 bases). Trimming pared 3 bases from V and 8 bases from J, leaving 22 bases between. This CDR3 has 17 residues. CDR1 and CDR2 (germline): KGHDR, SFDVKD. CDR3 sequence: CATSDAGQSGRADEQFF. DNA of the CDR3: TGTGCCACCAGTGATGCTGGTCAGAGCGGGCGGGCCGATGAGCAGTTCTTC.

This rearrangement joins TRBV5-6 to TRBJ2-1; 10 bases align to TRBD1. The germline V gene encodes CDR1 SGHDT and CDR2 YYEEEE. This CDR3 spans 19 amino acids. J gave up 9 bases and V 4 bases, and 22 bases lay outside the gene matches. Here the CDR3 reads CASSLMNDRGPDPRFEQFF. CDR3 sequence (DNA): TGTGCCAGCAGCCTCATGAACGACAGGGGGCCAGATCCCCGTTTTGAGCAGTTCTTC. Full variable domain (rest looked up from reference TRBV5-6 and TRBJ2-1): DAGVTQSPTHLIKTRGQQVTLRCSPKSGHDTVSWYQQALGQGPQFIFQYYEEEERQRGNFPDRFSGHQFPNYSSELNVNALLLGDSALYLCASSLMNDRGPDPRFEQFFGPGTRLTVL.

J is TRBJ2-1 and V is TRBV4-1, with D perhaps TRBD1 or TRBD2 (6 bases each). Looked up from germline, CDR1 is MGHRA and CDR2 is YSYEKL. The CDR3 length is 15 residues. V gave up 3 bases and J gave up 5 bases, with 14 bases separating them. The CDR3 bases are TGCGCCAGCAGCCACGGTTCAGGGGAGGACAATGAGCAGTTCTTC. Protein: CASSHGSGEDNEQFF.

The CDR3, as DNA: TGTGCCAGCAGCGTACAAGGGACAGGGGGACGGGAGCAGTACTTC. Translation gives CASSVQGTGGREQYF. The chain links TRBV11-2 to TRBJ2-7; TRBD1 matches 11 bases. Germline lookup yields CDR1 SGHAT and CDR2 FQNNGV. Unmatched junction bases numbered 10, after V lost 5 bases and J lost 7 bases. The CDR3 extends over 15 amino acids.

The genes are TRBV4-3 and TRBJ2-3, with 15 bases fitting TRBD2. CDR3 length: 19 amino acids. Germline-derived CDR1 and CDR2 are LGHNA and YSLEER. Unmatched junction bases numbered 9, after V lost 5 bases and J lost 0 bases. The DNA of the CDR3 is TGCGCCAGCAGCGTCACCGGGACTAGCGGGAGGCTTAGCACAGATACGCAGTATTTT. This translates into CASSVTGTSGRLSTDTQYF.

This clonotype has a handful of counts. J is TRBJ1-1 and V is TRBV27; D remains unclear. This CDR3 is built from 13 residues. Germline V gene data show CDR1 as MNHEY and CDR2 as SMNVEV (reference sequence). The V gene lost 5 bases and the J gene lost 1 base, with 8 bases spanning the gap. CDR3 DNA: TGTGCCAGCAGTCGCAATGAGAACACTGAAGCTTTCTTT. Translating it yields CASSRNENTEAFF.

CDR3 sequence: CASSLAHGANTGELFF. The CDR3 nucleotides read TGCGCCAGCAGCTTGGCCCACGGAGCGAACACCGGGGAGCTGTTTTTT. V is TRBV5-1 and J is TRBJ2-2, with D hard to call. V was shortened by 0 bases and J by 0 bases, with 9 bases between the two germline ends. The length of the CDR3 is 16 residues. CDR1 SGHRS and CDR2 YFSETQ come from the germline V gene.

This clonotype was detected a few times. The V gene is TRBV14, the J gene TRBJ2-5; D ambiguous. CDR1 and CDR2 (germline): SGHDN, FVKESK. Between the trimmed V and J ends, which lost 1 base and 1 base, there was a span of 7 bases. This CDR3 region has 14 residues. CDR3 sequence (DNA): TGTGCCAGCAGCCAAGGGAGCTTCCAAGAGACCCAGTACTTC. This sequence encodes CASSQGSFQETQYF.

The V gene is TRBV7-9, the J gene TRBJ1-1, with D perhaps TRBD1 (5 bases). Germline CDR1 SEHNR, CDR2 FQNEAQ (reference sequence). V lost 5 bases and J 6 bases, leaving 19 bases between the germline ends. The CDR3 sequence is 15 residues long. The CDR3, as DNA: TGTGCCAGCAGCGAACCGGGGCGCAGGGTGGCTGAAGCTTTCTTT. The encoded protein is CASSEPGRRVAEAFF.

In its sample, this clonotype was seen a few times. One end of the junction is discordant with germline, which a read error may explain. The chain recombines TRBV12-3 or TRBV12-4 with TRBJ2-1; 11 bases are a match to TRBD2. TRBJ2-7 matches the DNA end more closely, so the J call is doubtful. The CDR3 covers 14 residues. The CDR3 sequence: CASHGTSGVYEQYF. The DNA for the CDR3 is TGCGCCAGCCACGGGACTAGCGGAGTCTACGAGCAGTACTTC.

Remarks on this clonotype: An end of the junction does not agree with germline; a read error may underlie this. The chain employs TRBV7-2 and TRBJ1-2, with unresolved D. The germline V gene encodes CDR1 SGHTA and CDR2 FQGNSA. This CDR3 has 14 residues. This chain's CDR3 is CDSSPSYGRRGYTF. The CDR3 DNA is TGTGACAGCAGCCCGAGCTACGGGCGGCGTGGCTACACCTTC. The full variable domain, with the rest looked up from reference TRBV7-2 and TRBJ1-2, is GAGVSQSPSNKVTEKGKDVELRCDPISGHTALYWYRQSLGQGLEFLIYFQGNSAPDKSGLPSDRFSAERTGGSVSTLTIQRTQQEDSAVYLCDSSPSYGRRGYTFGSGTRLTVV.

V usage is TRBV25-1 and J usage is TRBJ1-1; the D gene is possibly TRBD1 (6 bases). Germline V gene sequence: CDR1 MGHDK, CDR2 SYGVNS. This CDR3 is 13 amino acids long. Between the trimmed V and J ends, which lost 8 bases and 1 base, there was a span of 11 bases. The DNA of the CDR3 is TGTGCCAGCCGACAGGAGCCGAACACTGAAGCTTTCTTT. Protein product: CASRQEPNTEAFF.

This chain uses TRBV7-9 with TRBJ2-1; D unresolved. The CDR3 loop spans 12 amino acids. Trimming took off 4 bases at V and 8 bases at J, with 9 bases between the two ends. From germline, CDR1 is SEHNR and CDR2 FQNEAQ (reference sequence). In DNA, the CDR3 is TGTGCCAGCAGCTCTACGAAACATGAGCAGTTCTTC. Its protein product is CASSSTKHEQFF.

This clonotype has a handful of counts. The rearrangement joins TRBV5-1 to TRBJ2-2; 8 bases map to TRBD1. Per the germline V gene, CDR1 is SGHRS and CDR2 is YFSETQ. The CDR3 is 16 amino acids. J was trimmed by 4 bases and V by 2 bases; bases with no gene match: 7. In DNA, the CDR3 is TGCGCCAGCAGCTTTGAACCAGGGGGCGTCACCGGGGAGCTGTTTTTT. Translating it yields CASSFEPGGVTGELFF.

In this sample, this clonotype turned up a few times. V is TRBV12-3 or TRBV12-4 and J is TRBJ2-1, with D possibly TRBD2 on 5 matching bases. The CDR3 runs 11 residues. Trimming stripped 6 bases from V and 13 bases from J, with 13 bases between. CDR3 in amino acids: CASSKREHQFF. For the CDR3, the DNA is TGTGCCAGCAGCAAAAGGGAGCACCAGTTCTTC.

The V and J genes are TRBV20-1 and TRBJ2-7, with D maybe TRBD2 (5 bases). The CDR3 has 13 amino acids. V lost 0 bases to trimming and J lost 5 bases, with 11 bases between them. Germline loops: CDR1 DFQATT, CDR2 SNEGSKA (reference sequence). The CDR3 DNA sequence: TGCAGTGCTAGAGATATGCGGGTCCACGAGCAGTACGTC. Its translation is CSARDMRVHEQYV.

The gene calls are TRBV6-2 or TRBV6-3 and TRBJ2-7; 7 bases match TRBD2. The DNA end lines up better with TRBJ2-1; the J call may be wrong. Germline-derived CDR1 and CDR2 are MNHEY and SVGEGT. This CDR3 spans 15 amino acids. CDR3 sequence (DNA): TGTGCCAGCAGCACGAGCGGGAAATCCTACAATGAGCAGTTCTTC. Translated: CASSTSGKSYNEQFF.